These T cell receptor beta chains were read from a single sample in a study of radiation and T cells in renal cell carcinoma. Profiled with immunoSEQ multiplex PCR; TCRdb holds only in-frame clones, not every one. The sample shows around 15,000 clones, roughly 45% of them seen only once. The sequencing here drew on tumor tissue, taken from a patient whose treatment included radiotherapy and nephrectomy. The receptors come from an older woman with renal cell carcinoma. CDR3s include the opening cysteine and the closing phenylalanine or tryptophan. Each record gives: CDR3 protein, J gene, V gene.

CASRLTTGREKLFF | TRBJ1-4 | TRBV6-6
CASSPTGNEQYF | TRBJ2-7 | TRBV7-2
CASSLGGRPGEKLFF | TRBJ1-4 | TRBV5-1
CASSLGDRGTEAFF | TRBJ1-1 | TRBV7-9
CASSPGPHQGGRETQYF | TRBJ2-5 | TRBV5-8
CASSFRNEQFF | TRBJ2-1 | TRBV13
CASLDRVEAEAFF | TRBJ1-1 | TRBV19
CSARDPREQYF | TRBJ2-7 | TRBV20-1
CASSRGGPNQPQHF | TRBJ1-5 | TRBV6-1
CASSSGRSYEQYF | TRBJ2-7 | TRBV11-1
CASSLVSVRDTGELFF | TRBJ2-2 | TRBV7-6
CASSLIPRGFNVLTF | TRBJ2-6 | TRBV27
CASSEGSHNEKLFF | TRBJ1-4 | TRBV6-1
CAITQTELNTEAFF | TRBJ1-1 | TRBV10-3
CASSFGLAGGQLHEQFF | TRBJ2-1 | TRBV5-4
CASTKQEGYNEQFF | TRBJ2-1 | TRBV5-4
CASSWSAGGHNEQYF | TRBJ2-7 | TRBV6-6
CASSLDNQPQHF | TRBJ1-5 | TRBV5-4
CASSIPSGGEAFREQYF | TRBJ2-7 | TRBV5-6
CASSDETGKAFF | TRBJ1-1 | TRBV6-1
CASSQLDSYGYTF | TRBJ1-2 | TRBV4-1
CASSQEGSYGYTF | TRBJ1-2 | TRBV4-3
CASSYGGSSYNEQFF | TRBJ2-1 | TRBV6-6
CTSSQVPPARLSKNIQYF | TRBJ2-4 | TRBV1
CASSILWGGRSETQYF | TRBJ2-5 | TRBV19
CASSYLRAGEYGYTF | TRBJ1-2 | TRBV7-8
CASSPRTGGTEAFF | TRBJ1-1 | TRBV2
CASSLARGRAGSGTNTIYF | TRBJ1-3 | TRBV5-6
CATSRDLGIETQYF | TRBJ2-5 | TRBV15
CASSVVGQDYGYTF | TRBJ1-2 | TRBV9
CASSLGGGLSYEQYF | TRBJ2-7 | TRBV9
CASSLGQGNFEGEQFF | TRBJ2-1 | TRBV7-2
CASRPTGIYEQYF | TRBJ2-7 | TRBV7-2
CASSPLTSGTDTQYF | TRBJ2-3 | TRBV5-1
CATSRGGYYGYTF | TRBJ1-2 | TRBV15
CASSLLDRENEQYF | TRBJ2-7 | TRBV28
CASSYPGETQYF | TRBJ2-5 | TRBV7-9
CASSVAYEQYF | TRBJ2-7 | TRBV2
CASSLGGSGRGQYF | TRBJ2-7 | TRBV7-2
CASSRRGNLYYEQYF | TRBJ2-7 | TRBV5-6
CASSVEASLGYTF | TRBJ1-2 | TRBV9
CSASYGVQYF | TRBJ2-4 | TRBV20-1
CANGAGSTYEQYF | TRBJ2-7 | TRBV6-1